This T cell receptor beta chain was sequenced for a study of blood T cells in healthy people across ages. The study, taken as a whole, reports: Since the PBMCs were unsorted, naive and antigen-experienced cells could not be conclusively compared.

This clonotype occurred a few times. What it binds is unknown. The CDR3 loop spans 16 amino acids. The ends lost 6 bases at V and 0 bases at J; junction bases unmatched: 4. Primers used in a second PCR of about 7 to 12 cycles were a sample-barcoded 5' primer and a J-beta primer mix. Each sample yielded at least 3 million CDR3-containing paired-end reads. From the 5' RACE reads, TCRdb called clonotypes with MiXCR, one entry per CDR3 protein. The sample yields hundreds of thousands of distinct CDR3 sequences, roughly 21% seen once. The chain joins TRBV12-3 or TRBV12-4 to TRBJ2-4; 11 bases line up with TRBD1. This receptor was taken from a man in his 70s in good health. Specimen: blood. The CDR3 loop reads CASSWGQGVAKNIQYF. The CDR3 coding sequence is TGTGCCAGCAGCTGGGGACAGGGGGTAGCCAAAAACATTCAGTACTTC.